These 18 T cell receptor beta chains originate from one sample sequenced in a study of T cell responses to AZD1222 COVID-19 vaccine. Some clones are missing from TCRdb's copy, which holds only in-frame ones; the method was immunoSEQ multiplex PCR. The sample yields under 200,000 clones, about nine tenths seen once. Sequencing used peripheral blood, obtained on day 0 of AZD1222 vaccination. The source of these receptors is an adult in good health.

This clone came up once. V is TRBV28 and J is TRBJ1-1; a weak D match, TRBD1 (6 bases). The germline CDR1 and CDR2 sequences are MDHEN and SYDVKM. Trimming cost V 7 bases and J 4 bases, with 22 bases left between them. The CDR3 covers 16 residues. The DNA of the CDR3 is TGTGCCAGCACCTTTTCGACAGGACATGTTGGCACTGAAGCTTTCTTT. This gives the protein CASTFSTGHVGTEAFF.

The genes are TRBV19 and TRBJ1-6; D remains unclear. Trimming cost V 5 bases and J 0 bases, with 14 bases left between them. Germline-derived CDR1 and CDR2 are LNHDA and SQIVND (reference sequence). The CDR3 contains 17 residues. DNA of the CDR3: TGTGCCAGTAGTCTCCCTTCGGGGAGCTCCTATAATTCACCCCTCCACTTT. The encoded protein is CASSLPSGSSYNSPLHF.

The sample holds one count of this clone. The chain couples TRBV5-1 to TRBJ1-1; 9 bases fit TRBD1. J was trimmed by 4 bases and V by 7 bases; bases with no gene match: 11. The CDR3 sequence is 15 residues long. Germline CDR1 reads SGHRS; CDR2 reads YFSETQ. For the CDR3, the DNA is TGCGCCAGCCGGCGGGACAGGGAGATTCCCACTGAAGCTTTCTTT. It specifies CASRRDREIPTEAFF.

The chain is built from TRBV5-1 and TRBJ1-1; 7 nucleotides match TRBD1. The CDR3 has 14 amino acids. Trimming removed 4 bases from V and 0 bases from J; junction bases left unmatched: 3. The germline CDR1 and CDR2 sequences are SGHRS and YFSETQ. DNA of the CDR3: TGCGCCAGCAGCGGGACAGCGATGAACACTGAAGCTTTCTTT. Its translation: CASSGTAMNTEAFF.

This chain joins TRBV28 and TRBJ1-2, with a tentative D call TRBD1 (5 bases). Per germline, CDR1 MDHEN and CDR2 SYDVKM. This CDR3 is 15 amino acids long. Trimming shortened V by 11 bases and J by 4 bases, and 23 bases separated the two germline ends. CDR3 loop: CAVNLRTLNGYGYTF. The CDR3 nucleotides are TGTGCCGTCAACCTCCGGACATTGAATGGCTATGGCTACACCTTC.

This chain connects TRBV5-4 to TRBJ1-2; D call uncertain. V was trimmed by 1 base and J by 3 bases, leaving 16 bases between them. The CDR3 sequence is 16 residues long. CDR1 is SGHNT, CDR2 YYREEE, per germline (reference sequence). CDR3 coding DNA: TGTGCCAGCAGCTTGCTTATCCCACCGGAGGACTATGGCTACACCTTC. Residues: CASSLLIPPEDYGYTF.

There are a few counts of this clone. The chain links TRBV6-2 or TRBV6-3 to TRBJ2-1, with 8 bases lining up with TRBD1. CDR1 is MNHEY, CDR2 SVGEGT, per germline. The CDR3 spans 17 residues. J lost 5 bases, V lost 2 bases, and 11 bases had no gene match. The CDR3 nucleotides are TGTGCCAGCAGTTACACGTATGGACAGGGAACTAACAATGAGCAGTTCTTC. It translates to CASSYTYGQGTNNEQFF.

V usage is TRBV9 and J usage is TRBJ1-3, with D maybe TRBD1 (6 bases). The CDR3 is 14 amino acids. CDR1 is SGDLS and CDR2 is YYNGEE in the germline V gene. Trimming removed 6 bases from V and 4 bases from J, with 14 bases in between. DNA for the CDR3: TGTGCCAGCACCTCCGGGGGCTCGGGAAACACCATATATTTT. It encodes CASTSGGSGNTIYF.

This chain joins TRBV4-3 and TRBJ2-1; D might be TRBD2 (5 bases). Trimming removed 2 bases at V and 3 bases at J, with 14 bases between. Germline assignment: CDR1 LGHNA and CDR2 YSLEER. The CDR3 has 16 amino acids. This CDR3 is CASSQRGSWGYNEQFF. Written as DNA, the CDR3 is TGCGCCAGCAGCCAACGCGGGTCGTGGGGCTACAATGAGCAGTTCTTC.

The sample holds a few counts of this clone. CDR3 DNA sequence: TGTGCCAGCAGTTTAGGGGGTGCTGGCGGAAACACCATATATTTT. This gives the protein CASSLGGAGGNTIYF. The rearrangement uses TRBV28 and TRBJ1-3, with D perhaps matching TRBD1 (5 bases). From germline, CDR1 is MDHEN and CDR2 SYDVKM. Between the trimmed V and J ends, which lost 2 bases and 4 bases, there was a span of 12 bases. The CDR3 covers 15 residues. Supplemented by reference TRBV28 and TRBJ1-3, the full variable domain reads DVKVTQSSRYLVKRTGEKVFLECVQDMDHENMFWYRQDPGLGLRLIYFSYDVKMKEKGDIPEGYSVSREKKERFSLILESASTNQTSMYLCASSLGGAGGNTIYFGEGSWLTVV.

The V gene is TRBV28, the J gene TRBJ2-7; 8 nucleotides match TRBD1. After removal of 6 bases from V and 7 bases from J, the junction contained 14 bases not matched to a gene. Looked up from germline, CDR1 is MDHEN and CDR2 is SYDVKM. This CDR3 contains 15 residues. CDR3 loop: CASRQRTGRSREQYF. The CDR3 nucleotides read TGTGCCAGCAGACAACGGACAGGGAGGTCGAGGGAGCAGTACTTC.

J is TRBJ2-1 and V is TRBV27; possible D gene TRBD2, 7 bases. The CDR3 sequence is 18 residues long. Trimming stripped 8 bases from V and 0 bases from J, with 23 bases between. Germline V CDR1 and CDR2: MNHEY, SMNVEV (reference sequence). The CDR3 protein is CASRQPNRDYISYNEQFF. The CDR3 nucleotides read TGTGCCAGCCGTCAACCCAACAGGGACTACATCTCCTACAATGAGCAGTTCTTC.

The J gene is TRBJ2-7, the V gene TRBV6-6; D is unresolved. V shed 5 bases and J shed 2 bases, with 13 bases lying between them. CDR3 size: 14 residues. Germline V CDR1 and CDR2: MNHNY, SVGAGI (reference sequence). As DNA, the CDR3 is TGTGCCAGCAGTCATGACCTGGGTCCCTACGAGCAGTACTTC. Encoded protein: CASSHDLGPYEQYF.

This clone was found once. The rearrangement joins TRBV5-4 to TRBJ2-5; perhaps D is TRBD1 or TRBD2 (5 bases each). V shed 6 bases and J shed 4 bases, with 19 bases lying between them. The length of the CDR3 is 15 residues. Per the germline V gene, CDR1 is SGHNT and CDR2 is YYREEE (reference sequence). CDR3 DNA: TGTGCCAGCACCTCCGGGATTAGACAGAGAGAGACCCAGTACTTC. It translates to CASTSGIRQRETQYF. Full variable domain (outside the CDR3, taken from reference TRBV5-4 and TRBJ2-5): ETGVTQSPTHLIKTRGQQVTLRCSSQSGHNTVSWYQQALGQGPQFIFQYYREEENGRGNFPPRFSGLQFPNYSSELNVNALELDDSALYLCASTSGIRQRETQYFGPGTRLLVL.

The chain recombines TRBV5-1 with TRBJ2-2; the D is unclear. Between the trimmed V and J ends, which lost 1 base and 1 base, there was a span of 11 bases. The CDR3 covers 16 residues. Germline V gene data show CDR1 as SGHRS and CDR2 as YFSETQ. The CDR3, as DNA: TGCGCCAGCAGCTTGCTACCCCCGCAGAACACCGGGGAGCTGTTTTTT. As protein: CASSLLPPQNTGELFF.

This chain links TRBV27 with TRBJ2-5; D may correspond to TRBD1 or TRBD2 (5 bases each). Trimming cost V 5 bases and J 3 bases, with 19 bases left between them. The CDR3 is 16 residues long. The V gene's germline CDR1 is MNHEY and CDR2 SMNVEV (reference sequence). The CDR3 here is CASSPGTPIREETQYF. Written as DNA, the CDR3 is TGTGCCAGCAGTCCCGGGACGCCAATTAGGGAAGAGACCCAGTACTTC.

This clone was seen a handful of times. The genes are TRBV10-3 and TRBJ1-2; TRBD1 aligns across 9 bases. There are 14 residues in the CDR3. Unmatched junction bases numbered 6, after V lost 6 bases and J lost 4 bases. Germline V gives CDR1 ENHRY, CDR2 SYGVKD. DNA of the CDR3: TGTGCCATCAGGGAAGGGACAGGGATCTATGGCTACACCTTC. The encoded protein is CAIREGTGIYGYTF.

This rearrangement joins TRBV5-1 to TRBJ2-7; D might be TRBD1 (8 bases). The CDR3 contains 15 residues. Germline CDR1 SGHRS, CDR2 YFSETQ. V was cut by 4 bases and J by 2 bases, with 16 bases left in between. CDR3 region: CASSPRTGTTYEQYF. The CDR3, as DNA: TGCGCCAGCAGCCCACGGACAGGGACTACCTACGAGCAGTACTTC.